This T cell receptor (beta chain) was captured by sequencing in a study of CD8 T cells in ankylosing spondylitis. TCRdb passed the 5' RACE reads through MiXCR, listing each CDR3 protein once. The sample holds approximately 200,000 distinct CDR3 sequences; 10% to 15% are singletons and the top ten take about 11%. This clonotype was recorded at least ten times. At one end the junction does not follow the germline gene, possibly because of a read error. The CDR3 runs to 13 residues. The origin of this receptor is a female donor with ankylosing spondylitis or in good health (not recorded which). The gene calls are TRBV12-3 or TRBV12-4 and TRBJ2-7; 9 nucleotides align to TRBD2. Sequences were obtained from blood, either unsorted or a sorted T cell fraction (not recorded which). CDR3 amino acids: CASRLAGVYEQYF. The CDR3 DNA is TGTGCCAGCAGGTTAGCGGGAGTCTACGAGCAGTACTTC.